Shown below are 5 T cell receptor beta chains from a single sample sequenced in a study of blood T cell repertoires in COVID-19. The assay was immunoSEQ multiplex PCR, and TCRdb's table has in-frame clones only and misses some. Counted here are about 210,000 clones, 80% occurring once; the ten biggest clones make up more than 7%. Input material: peripheral blood. These receptors were taken from a woman in her seventies with acute or convalescent COVID-19.

This clone was seen a single time. The chain has TRBV6-5 and TRBJ2-3; 9 bases agree with TRBD2. V lost 7 bases to trimming and J lost 0 bases; unmatched junction nucleotides: 2. Germline-derived CDR1 and CDR2 are MNHEY and SVGAGI. The CDR3 runs to 14 residues. The CDR3 bases are TGTGCCAGCAAGGGACTAGCTAGCACAGATACGCAGTATTTT. It encodes CASKGLASTDTQYF.

The gene calls are TRBV18 and TRBJ2-7; 8 bases agree with TRBD1. Germline V gives CDR1 KGHSH, CDR2 LQKENI. The trim removed 2 bases at V and 0 bases at J, leaving 6 bases unmatched. The CDR3 consists of 16 residues. CDR3 coding DNA: TGTGCCAGCTCACCATTCAGGACAGGGACCTCCTACGAGCAGTACTTC. Protein sequence: CASSPFRTGTSYEQYF.

This clone was observed a single time. J is TRBJ2-2 and V is TRBV7-2, with TRBD2 as a possible D gene (5 bases). Germline CDR1 reads SGHTA; CDR2 reads FQGNSA. CDR3 length: 16 amino acids. Trimming cost V 2 bases and J 5 bases, with 15 bases left between them. CDR3 sequence: CASSLLRADGTGELFF. As DNA, the CDR3 is TGTGCCAGCAGCTTATTGAGAGCGGACGGGACCGGGGAGCTGTTTTTT.

This clone was detected a few times. The rearrangement joins TRBV7-9 to TRBJ2-2; TRBD2 might be the D (6 bases). The CDR3 has 16 amino acids. V was trimmed by 5 bases and J by 5 bases, leaving 18 bases between them. Germline-derived CDR1 and CDR2 are SEHNR and FQNEAQ (reference sequence). For the CDR3, the DNA is TGTGCCAGCAGCCCCTTGTTAGGGGCGGGGACCGGGGAGCTGTTTTTT. Translated: CASSPLLGAGTGELFF.

This clone has at least ten counts. This chain uses TRBV15 with TRBJ1-5; D is uncertain. Germline lookup yields CDR1 LNHNV and CDR2 YYDKDF (reference sequence). CDR3 length: 17 residues. V was shortened by 1 base and J by 0 bases, with 13 bases between the two germline ends. CDR3 loop: CATSRVMGTYSNQPQHF. The CDR3 DNA reads as TGTGCCACCAGCAGAGTAATGGGCACGTATAGCAATCAGCCCCAGCATTTT.